What follows are 25 T cell receptor beta chains derived from one specimen sequenced in a study of cytomegalovirus exposure and HLA in healthy donors. PCR amplification relied on 60 Vbeta primers (plus 13 Jbeta primers). Data came from immunoSEQ multiplex PCR; TCRdb stores just in-frame clones and leaves some out. The table lists around 180,000 clones, almost 85% of them singletons. Specimen: PBMCs. These receptors were collected from a boy younger than 18 in good health and CMV-seronegative.

This clone was seen once. V and J are TRBV28 and TRBJ1-1; D is unclear. This CDR3 contains 14 residues. Germline lookup yields CDR1 MDHEN and CDR2 SYDVKM. The germline V and J ends were trimmed by 7 bases and 2 bases, with 14 bases remaining between them. CDR3 region: CASTLPQLNTEAFF. As DNA, the CDR3 is TGTGCCAGCACTCTCCCTCAACTTAACACTGAAGCTTTCTTT.

This clone was recorded a few times. Within the sample, other DNA sequences also encode this same CDR3. The rearrangement joins TRBV15 to TRBJ1-4; 10 bases fit TRBD1. V gave up 1 base and J gave up 7 bases; unmatched junction bases: 0. The CDR3 has 14 amino acids. Per the germline V gene, CDR1 is LNHNV and CDR2 is YYDKDF (reference sequence). The CDR3 sequence is CATSRGTGGEKLFF. CDR3 in DNA: TGTGCCACCAGCAGAGGGACAGGGGGTGAAAAACTGTTTTTT.

The chain employs TRBV5-1 and TRBJ2-7; D is perhaps TRBD1 (6 bases). V lost 0 bases to trimming and J lost 8 bases, with 12 bases between them. Germline V CDR1 and CDR2: SGHRS, YFSETQ. This CDR3 spans 13 amino acids. The CDR3 loop reads CASSLATGNKQYF. CDR3 sequence (DNA): TGCGCCAGCAGCTTGGCGACAGGTAATAAGCAGTACTTC.

The J gene is TRBJ1-1, the V gene TRBV5-4; 8 bases align to TRBD1. V was pared by 3 bases and J by 10 bases, with 5 bases of the junction left unmatched. From germline, CDR1 is SGHNT and CDR2 YYREEE (reference sequence). The CDR3 extends over 12 amino acids. CDR3 in DNA: TGTGCCAGCAGCTCTCAGGGGGCACCAGCTTTCTTT. Its translation: CASSSQGAPAFF.

This chain links TRBV28 with TRBJ2-7; the D gene is possibly TRBD2 (6 bases). The length of the CDR3 is 13 residues. The germline V gene has CDR1 MDHEN and CDR2 SYDVKM. Trimming removed 3 bases at V and 1 base at J, with 7 bases between. The CDR3 coding sequence is TGTGCCAGCAGTTTTAGCGGATCCTACGAGCAGTACTTC. It yields the protein CASSFSGSYEQYF.

In nucleotides, the CDR3 is TGTGCCAGCAGCGACAGGGGACTGGAAGAGACCCAGTACTTC. Translation gives CASSDRGLEETQYF. The rearrangement joins TRBV7-9 to TRBJ2-5, with 8 bases aligning to TRBD1. Trimming removed 5 bases from V and 3 bases from J; junction bases left unmatched: 5. The CDR3 is 14 residues long. Germline CDR1 is SEHNR and CDR2 is FQNEAQ (reference sequence).

The V and J genes are TRBV29-1 and TRBJ2-1; TRBD2 might be the D (6 bases). CDR3 length equals 16 residues. The germline V gene encodes CDR1 SQVTM and CDR2 ANQGSEA. Trimming stripped 6 bases from V and 0 bases from J, with 18 bases between. The CDR3 DNA follows: TGCAGCGTCCAGGCGGGAAGGGGAAGCTCCTACAATGAGCAGTTCTTC. Translated, it gives CSVQAGRGSSYNEQFF.

The chain carries TRBV6-6 and TRBJ2-1, with D unclear. CDR3 length equals 12 residues. Germline lookup yields CDR1 MNHNY and CDR2 SVGAGI (reference sequence). With 2 bases removed from V and 8 bases from J, the gap between germline ends came to 7 bases. CDR3: CASSYLGDEQFF. In nucleotides, the CDR3 is TGTGCCAGCAGTTACCTAGGCGATGAGCAGTTCTTC.

V usage is TRBV4-1 and J usage is TRBJ1-2, with D possibly TRBD1 on 6 matching bases. There are 11 residues in the CDR3. Germline assignment: CDR1 MGHRA and CDR2 YSYEKL. Trimming removed 4 bases at V and 6 bases at J, with 6 bases between. The CDR3 DNA follows: TGCGCCAGCAGCCGACAGGATGGCTACACCTTC. Translated: CASSRQDGYTF.

The count of this clone is one. The gene calls are TRBV19 and TRBJ1-6; 7 bases agree with TRBD1. The CDR3 covers 15 residues. V was pared by 6 bases and J by 0 bases, with 2 bases of the junction left unmatched. Germline loops: CDR1 LNHDA, CDR2 SQIVND (reference sequence). For the CDR3, the DNA is TGTGCCAGTAGCCGGGACAGCTCCTATAATTCACCCCTCCACTTT. The encoded protein is CASSRDSSYNSPLHF.

The V and J genes are TRBV27 and TRBJ1-1; the D gene is possibly TRBD1 (5 bases). The CDR3 contains 15 residues. Germline V gene lookup returns CDR1 MNHEY and CDR2 SMNVEV (reference sequence). V was clipped by 5 bases and J by 3 bases, with 16 bases between them. The CDR3 spells CASSLAGIRDTEAFF. CDR3 DNA sequence: TGTGCCAGCAGTCTCGCAGGGATTAGGGACACTGAAGCTTTCTTT.

The rearrangement links TRBV4-3 to TRBJ2-2; 10 nucleotides match TRBD2. The V gene's germline CDR1 is LGHNA and CDR2 YSLEER. V dropped 4 bases and J dropped 9; count of bases not matched to a gene: 14. This CDR3 is built from 17 residues. This CDR3 reads CASSPMAAGGPRWELFF. CDR3 DNA sequence: TGCGCCAGCAGCCCAATGGCAGCGGGGGGGCCTCGTTGGGAGCTGTTTTTT.

The genes are TRBV28 and TRBJ1-1; tentatively, D is TRBD1 (5 bases). CDR3 size: 14 residues. Germline V gives CDR1 MDHEN, CDR2 SYDVKM. The germline V and J ends were trimmed by 6 bases and 5 bases, with 16 bases remaining between them. For the CDR3, the DNA is TGTGCCAGCAGACCGGGGGAGGGAAGAACTGAAGCTTTCTTT. Translated: CASRPGEGRTEAFF.

The V call is TRBV7-9, the J call TRBJ2-5, with D possibly matching TRBD1 (6 bases). The germline V gene encodes CDR1 SEHNR and CDR2 FQNEAQ (reference sequence). The V end lost 3 bases, the J end lost 9 bases, and 17 bases lay between the germline ends. The CDR3 runs 14 residues. As DNA, the CDR3 is TGTGCCAGCAGCTTGGCGACAGGTTTTGGGGCCCAGTACTTC. Its protein product is CASSLATGFGAQYF.

V is TRBV7-9 and J is TRBJ2-5, with 7 bases lining up with TRBD1. The V segment lost 4 bases and the J segment 2 bases; nucleotides outside the gene matches: 10. This CDR3 contains 16 residues. Germline loops: CDR1 SEHNR, CDR2 FQNEAQ (reference sequence). The CDR3 loop is CASSSHGTVSQETQYF. In nucleotides, the CDR3 is TGTGCCAGCAGCTCCCACGGGACAGTTAGTCAAGAGACCCAGTACTTC.

This clone was detected only once. The rearrangement links TRBV20-1 to TRBJ2-1; D is possibly TRBD2 (5 bases). Per germline, CDR1 DFQATT and CDR2 SNEGSKA (reference sequence). Deletions cut 8 bases from V and 7 bases from J, with 12 bases between. CDR3 size: 11 residues. CDR3 region: CSRSDGNEQFF. The DNA for the CDR3 is TGCAGTCGTAGCGACGGGAATGAGCAGTTCTTC.

In the case of this clone: Other DNA sequences in the sample encode the same CDR3. This chain uses TRBV28 with TRBJ1-5; 8 bases line up with TRBD1. CDR1 and CDR2 (germline): MDHEN, SYDVKM. Trimming removed 0 bases from V and 4 bases from J; junction bases left unmatched: 5. CDR3 length equals 16 residues. The CDR3 is CASSLWVGTGNQPQHF. In nucleotides, the CDR3 is TGTGCCAGCAGTTTATGGGTGGGGACAGGAAATCAGCCCCAGCATTTT.

This sequence joins TRBV6-5 and TRBJ2-3; TRBD2 might be the D (7 bases). In germline, CDR1 is MNHEY, CDR2 SVGAGI. The CDR3 runs to 15 residues. The germline V and J ends were trimmed by 4 bases and 4 bases, with 15 bases remaining between them. The CDR3: CASSSGGRFSDTQYF. CDR3 nucleotide sequence: TGTGCCAGCAGTTCCGGGGGGCGGTTTTCAGATACGCAGTATTTT.

This clone was recorded only once. The genes are TRBV5-4 and TRBJ2-5, with D maybe TRBD2 (5 bases). This CDR3 contains 12 residues. Per the germline V gene, CDR1 is SGHNT and CDR2 is YYREEE (reference sequence). V was cut by 4 bases and J by 4 bases, with 8 bases left in between. Written as DNA, the CDR3 is TGTGCCAGCAGCCCCGGACTAGAGACCCAGTACTTC. Its protein is CASSPGLETQYF.

The V and J genes are TRBV2 and TRBJ2-7; a possible D gene is TRBD2 (6 bases). Germline lookup yields CDR1 SNHLY and CDR2 FYNNEI. The CDR3 length is 13 residues. Trimming took off 7 bases at V and 2 bases at J, with 12 bases between the two ends. CDR3 protein: CASNLERAYEQYF. The CDR3 nucleotides read TGTGCCAGCAATTTAGAGCGGGCCTACGAGCAGTACTTC.

The V and J genes are TRBV19 and TRBJ1-4; TRBD1 matches 7 bases. Germline V lookup: CDR1 LNHDA, CDR2 SQIVND (reference sequence). V lost 5 bases and J lost 5; bases outside the gene matches: 11. The CDR3 covers 16 residues. Here the CDR3 reads CASSPGQKTFNEKLFF. As DNA, the CDR3 is TGTGCCAGTAGTCCGGGACAGAAGACTTTCAATGAAAAACTGTTTTTT.

J is TRBJ1-1 and V is TRBV6-1; D unclear. The V gene lost 2 bases and the J gene lost 2 bases, with 12 bases spanning the gap. The V gene's germline CDR1 is MNHNS and CDR2 SASEGT. The CDR3 consists of 15 residues. The CDR3, as DNA: TGTGCCAGCAGTGAACTGTCAGTGGCTAACACTGAAGCTTTCTTT. Translation gives CASSELSVANTEAFF.

The chain is built from TRBV19 and TRBJ2-3; a possible D gene is TRBD2 (5 bases). With 7 bases removed from V and 5 bases from J, the gap between germline ends came to 16 bases. The CDR3 loop spans 14 amino acids. Germline V gene sequence: CDR1 LNHDA, CDR2 SQIVND (reference sequence). CDR3: CASTLTLGGDTQYF. CDR3 in DNA: TGTGCCAGTACCCTTACACTCGGAGGAGATACGCAGTATTTT.

The chain combines TRBV7-2 with TRBJ2-5, with TRBD2 as a possible D gene (6 bases). Trimming removed 6 bases from V and 5 bases from J, with 13 bases in between. From germline, CDR1 is SGHTA and CDR2 FQGNSA. This CDR3 has 13 amino acids. The CDR3 bases are TGTGCCAGCAGTTCTAGCGTCCGCGAGACCCAGTACTTC. This encodes CASSSSVRETQYF.

This chain joins TRBV5-5 and TRBJ2-7; 11 positions agree with TRBD1. From germline, CDR1 is SGHKS and CDR2 YYEKEE (reference sequence). This CDR3 is 15 amino acids long. The V segment lost 4 bases and the J segment 3 bases; nucleotides outside the gene matches: 6. The CDR3 here is CASSRTGGVNYEQYF. CDR3 nucleotide sequence: TGTGCCAGCAGCCGGACAGGGGGCGTCAACTACGAGCAGTACTTC.